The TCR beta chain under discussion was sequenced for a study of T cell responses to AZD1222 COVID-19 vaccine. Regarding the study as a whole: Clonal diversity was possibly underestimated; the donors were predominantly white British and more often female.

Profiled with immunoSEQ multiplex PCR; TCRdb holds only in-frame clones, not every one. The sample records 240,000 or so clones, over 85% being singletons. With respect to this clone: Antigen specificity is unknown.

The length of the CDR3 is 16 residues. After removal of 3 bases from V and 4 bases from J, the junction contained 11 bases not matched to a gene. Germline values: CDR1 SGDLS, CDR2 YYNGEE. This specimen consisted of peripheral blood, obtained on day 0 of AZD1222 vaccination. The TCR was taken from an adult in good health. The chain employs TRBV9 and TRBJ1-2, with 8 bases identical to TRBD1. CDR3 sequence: CASSAPRTGYGYGYTF. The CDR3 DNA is TGTGCCAGCAGCGCCCCCAGGACAGGGTACGGCTATGGCTACACCTTC.